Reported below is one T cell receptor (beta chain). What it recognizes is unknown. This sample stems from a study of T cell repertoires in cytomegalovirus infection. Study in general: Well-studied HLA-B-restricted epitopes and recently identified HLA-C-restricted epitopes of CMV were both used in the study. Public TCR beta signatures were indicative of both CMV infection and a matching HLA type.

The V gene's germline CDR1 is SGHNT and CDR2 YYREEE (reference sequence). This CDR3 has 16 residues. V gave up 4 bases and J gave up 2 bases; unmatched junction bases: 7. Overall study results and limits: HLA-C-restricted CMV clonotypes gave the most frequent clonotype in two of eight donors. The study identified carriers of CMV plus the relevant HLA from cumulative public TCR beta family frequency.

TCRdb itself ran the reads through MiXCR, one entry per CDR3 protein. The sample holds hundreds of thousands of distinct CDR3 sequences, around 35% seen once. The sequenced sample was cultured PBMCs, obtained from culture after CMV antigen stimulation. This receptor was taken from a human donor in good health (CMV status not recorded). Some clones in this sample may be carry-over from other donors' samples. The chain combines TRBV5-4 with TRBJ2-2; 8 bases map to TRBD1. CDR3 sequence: CASSPSGQGNTGELFF. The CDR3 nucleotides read TGTGCCAGCAGCCCTTCAGGACAGGGCAACACCGGGGAGCTGTTTTTT.